These 7 T cell receptor beta chains originate from one sample sequenced in a study of blood T cell repertoires in COVID-19. Data came from immunoSEQ multiplex PCR; TCRdb stores just in-frame clones and leaves some out. Of approximately 260,000 clones listed, more than 75% are singletons. Specimen: peripheral blood. These receptors were collected from a woman aged 55-69 years with active or convalescent COVID-19.

This clone occurred once. The chain employs TRBV4-1 and TRBJ2-4; 14 positions match TRBD2. Trimming cost V 4 bases and J 2 bases; bases outside gene matches: 10. CDR3 length: 19 amino acids. CDR1 is MGHRA and CDR2 is YSYEKL in the germline V gene. The CDR3 loop is CASSPGLAGASASKNIQYF. CDR3 bases: TGCGCCAGCAGCCCGGGACTAGCGGGGGCCTCCGCTTCCAAAAACATTCAGTACTTC.

The table lists this clone with a count of one. J is TRBJ2-7 and V is TRBV7-3; the match to TRBD2 covers 7 bases. The CDR3 extends over 15 amino acids. V shed 2 bases, J shed 2 bases, and the junction held 6 bases outside the gene matches. CDR1 and CDR2 from the germline V gene are SGHTA and FQGTGA. The CDR3 nucleotides are TGTGCCAGCAGCTTACGAGCGGGGTTTCCCTACGAGCAGTACTTC. It codes for CASSLRAGFPYEQYF.

This clone came up a few times. The gene calls are TRBV7-3 and TRBJ2-3; D uncertain. CDR3 length: 13 residues. V dropped 5 bases and J dropped 4 bases, with 10 bases sitting between them. From germline, CDR1 is SGHTA and CDR2 FQGTGA. The CDR3 sequence is CASSTVLADTQYF. The CDR3 DNA reads TGTGCCAGCAGCACAGTCTTGGCAGATACGCAGTATTTT.

The chain combines TRBV10-3 with TRBJ2-5; 9 bases are a match to TRBD1. The trim removed 6 bases at V and 5 bases at J, leaving 13 bases unmatched. Per the germline V gene, CDR1 is ENHRY and CDR2 is SYGVKD. This CDR3 comprises 16 residues. DNA of the CDR3: TGTGCCATCAGGGCATGGACAGGGGAGGTTCGGGAGACCCAGTACTTC. As protein: CAIRAWTGEVRETQYF.

Comments on this clone: The junction does not match germline at one end; this may be a read error. V gene TRBV7-2 combines with J gene TRBJ2-3; 11 nucleotides agree with TRBD2. Germline lookup yields CDR1 SGHTA and CDR2 FQGNSA. CDR3 length: 14 amino acids. This chain's CDR3 is CASSLAGGPGKQYF. The DNA of the CDR3 is TGTGCCAGCAGTTTAGCGGGGGGGCCTGGAAAGCAGTATTTT. The variable domain in full, with the rest retrieved from reference TRBV7-2 and TRBJ2-3, is GAGVSQSPSNKVTEKGKDVELRCDPISGHTALYWYRQSLGQGLEFLIYFQGNSAPDKSGLPSDRFSAERTGGSVSTLTIQRTQQEDSAVYLCASSLAGGPGKQYFGPGTRLTVL.

The rearrangement links TRBV23-1 to TRBJ1-5; 11 nucleotides match TRBD1. TRBV23-1 qualifies as an ORF whose function is uncertain. The ends lost 3 bases at V and 5 bases at J; junction bases unmatched: 3. The CDR3 has 15 amino acids. DNA of the CDR3: TGCGCCAGCAGTCACGGACAGGGGGCAGATCAGCCCCAGCATTTT. Encoded protein: CASSHGQGADQPQHF.

This rearrangement joins TRBV7-2 to TRBJ2-1; possibly TRBD2 for D (5 bases). V gave up 2 bases and J gave up 5 bases, with 13 bases separating them. Germline loops: CDR1 SGHTA, CDR2 FQGNSA. The CDR3 has 15 amino acids. CDR3 coding DNA: TGTGCCAGCAGCTTATGGGGATGGGAGAACAATGAGCAGTTCTTC. The encoded protein is CASSLWGWENNEQFF.